This T cell receptor beta chain derives from a study of shared clonotypes between healthy human individuals. Nashville, Tennessee was home to all donors, each a Caucasian adult. TCRdb's table, derived via immunoSEQ multiplex PCR, lists solely in-frame clones and lacks some. The profile shows roughly 660,000 clones, roughly 87% of them singletons. Points from the study as a whole: Only blood was sampled; tissue repertoires likely differ.

In germline, CDR1 is LNHDA, CDR2 SQIVND (reference sequence). V shed 5 bases, J shed 8 bases, and the junction held 12 bases outside the gene matches. The CDR3 loop spans 16 amino acids. Regarding this clone: What it binds is unknown.

The chain has TRBV19 and TRBJ2-1; 10 positions agree with TRBD2. Sequencing input: memory CD8+ T cells from PBMCs. Specified subset: CD45RO+ cells pooled with CCR7-negative TemRA cells. This TCR derives from a man aged 18 to 29 in good health. Some clones in this sample may be carry-over from other donors' samples. The CDR3: CASSPTRSGRAYEQFF. CDR3 coding DNA: TGTGCCAGTAGTCCTACACGAAGCGGGAGGGCCTATGAGCAGTTCTTC.